This T cell receptor (beta chain) was sequenced in a study of CD8+ T cells in alopecia areata. This clone showed up just once. cDNA prepared by RNA extraction and subsequent reverse transcription served as the template for sequencing. Clones were sequenced by immunoSEQ multiplex PCR, and TCRdb holds only the in-frame ones, with some missing. The table includes more than 200,000 clones, 43% detected once. Germline lookup yields CDR1 MNHEY and CDR2 SMNVEV (reference sequence). V shed 4 bases and J shed 4 bases, with 19 bases lying between them. The CDR3 is made up of 16 amino acids. Treatment defined: oral pan-JAK inhibitor, 5-10 mg twice daily.

The material was CD4+ T cells sorted from blood, obtained between weeks 36 and 40, from a patient treated with tofacitinib. The chain uses TRBV27 and TRBJ1-2; no firm D call. The TCR originated in a human donor with alopecia areata. CDR3: CASSSTVVTSSYGYTF. CDR3 nucleotide sequence: TGTGCCAGCAGTTCCACCGTCGTCACCTCTTCCTATGGCTACACCTTC.